This record looks at one T cell receptor (beta chain) sequence and its context. This record belongs to a study of PD-L1 blockade in urothelial cancer. The data were produced by immunoSEQ multiplex PCR, yet TCRdb's version contains in-frame clones alone and is incomplete. Found here are roughly 25,000 clones, roughly 83% of them singletons; the top ten hold roughly 9.1%. V lost 0 bases, J lost 4 bases, and 2 bases stayed unmatched. This CDR3 has 16 amino acids. Per germline, CDR1 MNHEY and CDR2 SMNVEV (reference sequence). This sequence joins TRBV27 and TRBJ2-1; TRBD2 matches at 11 bases. The clonotype was recovered from a man between 65 and 85 years old with urothelial cancer. Sequencing used PBMCs, obtained around atezolizumab (anti-PD-L1) treatment. The CDR3 DNA reads TGTGCCAGCAGTTTATCGGGACTAGCGGAATACAATGAGCAGTTCTTC. Residues: CASSLSGLAEYNEQFF.